The 25 T cell receptor beta chains presented below share a single source sample, sequenced in a study of blood T cell repertoires in COVID-19. Method: immunoSEQ multiplex PCR; TCRdb's copy keeps in-frame clones and lacks some. In the table there are some 320,000 clones, 65% to 90% of which are singletons. Material for sequencing was peripheral blood. The receptors derive from a human donor in a cohort sampled during active COVID-19.

The V gene is TRBV5-1, the J gene TRBJ1-5; D gene uncertain. This CDR3 is built from 14 residues. The germline V and J ends were trimmed by 4 bases and 0 bases, with 8 bases remaining between them. The germline gives CDR1 SGHRS, CDR2 YFSETQ. CDR3 in DNA: TGCGCCAGCAGCCCGGAGGGTAGCAATCAGCCCCAGCATTTT. It encodes CASSPEGSNQPQHF.

CDR3 region: CASSQVEGRGKATQYF. CDR3 DNA sequence: TGTGCCAGCAGCCAAGTTGAAGGGCGGGGGAAAGCGACGCAGTATTTT. The chain employs TRBV3-1 (or the pseudogene TRBV3-2) and TRBJ2-3, with 7 bases lining up with TRBD2. Germline V gene sequence: CDR1 LGHDT, CDR2 YNNKEL (reference sequence). The V gene end was trimmed by 1 base and the J gene end by 9 bases; junction bases not matched to a gene: 13. This CDR3 has 16 residues.

The chain has TRBV10-2 and TRBJ2-7, with 11 bases aligning to TRBD2. The length of the CDR3 is 14 residues. V trimming: 2 bases; J trimming: 4 bases; junction bases outside the gene matches: 1. Germline loops: CDR1 WSHSY, CDR2 SAAADI. The CDR3 here is CASSETSGGYEQYF. In nucleotides, the CDR3 is TGCGCCAGCAGTGAGACTAGCGGGGGATACGAGCAGTACTTC.

This clone was seen only a few times. The V call is TRBV9, the J call TRBJ2-1, with D perhaps matching TRBD2 (5 bases). Trimming took 4 bases from V and 7 from J, leaving 18 bases between them. CDR1 SGDLS and CDR2 YYNGEE come from the germline V gene. This CDR3 region has 15 residues. Here the CDR3 reads CASSLDRQRGNEQFF. In nucleotides, the CDR3 is TGTGCCAGCAGCCTGGACCGCCAACGAGGGAATGAGCAGTTCTTC.

This clone has a single count. The gene calls are TRBV20-1 and TRBJ1-1, with D unresolved. The CDR3 runs 11 residues. V was cut by 5 bases and J by 1 base, with 5 bases left in between. Germline CDR1 is DFQATT and CDR2 is SNEGSKA (reference sequence). The chain's CDR3 is CSARWNTEAFF. The DNA for the CDR3 is TGCAGTGCTCGTTGGAACACTGAAGCTTTCTTT.

This chain uses TRBV27 with TRBJ2-3; D is ambiguous. The length of the CDR3 is 15 residues. V shed 2 bases and J shed 7 bases, with 16 bases lying between them. Germline CDR1 reads MNHEY; CDR2 reads SMNVEV (reference sequence). The DNA of the CDR3 is TGTGCCAGCAGTTTAGAGGTTCGAGGTCGAAATACGCAGTATTTT. It specifies CASSLEVRGRNTQYF.

The chain links TRBV7-3 to TRBJ2-1; TRBD2 is a possible D gene (6 bases). The CDR3 is 15 amino acids. V lost 3 bases and J lost 7, with 16 bases in between. Germline V gene sequence: CDR1 SGHTA, CDR2 FQGTGA. Here the CDR3 DNA reads TGTGCCAGCAGCTTCGAACTAGCTCGTATGAATGAGCAGTTCTTC. This gives the protein CASSFELARMNEQFF. Filled out from reference TRBV7-3 and TRBJ2-1, the complete variable domain reads GAGVSQTPSNKVTEKGKYVELRCDPISGHTALYWYRQSLGQGPEFLIYFQGTGAADDSGLPNDRFFAVRPEGSVSTLKIQRTERGDSAVYLCASSFELARMNEQFFGPGTRLTVL.

The genes are TRBV7-9 and TRBJ1-1; 11 bases are a match to TRBD1. This CDR3 has 16 amino acids. CDR1 is SEHNR, CDR2 FQNEAQ, per germline (reference sequence). V gave up 1 base and J gave up 5 bases; unmatched junction bases: 6. The CDR3 is CASSLGGTGGITEAFF. CDR3 in DNA: TGTGCCAGCAGCTTAGGTGGGACAGGGGGGATAACTGAAGCTTTCTTT.

The chain uses TRBV27 and TRBJ1-3; weak D call: TRBD1 (5 bases). Germline V gene lookup returns CDR1 MNHEY and CDR2 SMNVEV (reference sequence). The germline V and J ends were trimmed by 0 bases and 7 bases, with 22 bases remaining between them. The CDR3 contains 18 residues. CDR3 protein: CASSLSFRAAGRGNTIYF. The CDR3 DNA sequence: TGTGCCAGCAGTTTATCGTTCCGAGCGGCGGGACGGGGGAACACCATATATTTT.

On this clone itself: Other DNA sequences of this sample code for an identical CDR3. The rearrangement links TRBV3-1 (or the pseudogene TRBV3-2) to TRBJ1-1; D perhaps matches TRBD1 (5 bases). Germline V gene sequence: CDR1 LGHDT, CDR2 YNNKEL (reference sequence). This CDR3 is 13 amino acids long. The V end lost 4 bases, the J end lost 5 bases, and 11 bases lay between the germline ends. The DNA of the CDR3 is TGTGCCAGCAGCCGGACGGGGGGTACTGAAGCTTTCTTT. Translating gives CASSRTGGTEAFF.

The chain links TRBV19 to TRBJ2-7; weak D call: TRBD1 (5 bases). This CDR3 is 14 amino acids long. Trimming left V 2 bases short and J 2 bases short, with 10 bases between. The V gene's germline CDR1 is LNHDA and CDR2 SQIVND (reference sequence). CDR3 in amino acids: CASSILDRPYEQYF. The CDR3 DNA reads TGTGCCAGTAGTATACTCGACAGACCCTACGAGCAGTACTTC. Supplemented by reference TRBV19 and TRBJ2-7, the full variable domain reads DGGITQSPKYLFRKEGQNVTLSCEQNLNHDAMYWYRQDPGQGLRLIYYSQIVNDFQKGDIAEGYSVSREKKESFPLTVTSAQKNPTAFYLCASSILDRPYEQYFGPGTRLTVT.

V and J are TRBV30 and TRBJ2-7, with D possibly being TRBD1 (6 bases). Germline V gene lookup returns CDR1 GTSNPN and CDR2 SVGIG (reference sequence). The germline V and J ends were trimmed by 3 bases and 0 bases, with 15 bases remaining between them. CDR3 length: 15 residues. For the CDR3, the DNA is TGTGCCTGGAGGGATATGACAGGCTACTCCTACGAGCAGTACTTC. Translating it yields CAWRDMTGYSYEQYF.

The gene calls are TRBV9 and TRBJ1-4; TRBD1 agrees at 7 bases. The CDR3 contains 15 residues. The V and J ends lost 0 bases and 7 bases, in that order; junction bases with no gene match: 6. CDR1 and CDR2 (germline): SGDLS, YYNGEE. The CDR3 nucleotides are TGTGCCAGCAGCGTAGCTACAGGGGCGACTGAAAAACTGTTTTTT. Amino acids: CASSVATGATEKLFF.

This sequence joins TRBV19 and TRBJ2-4; 9 nucleotides match TRBD2. Per the germline V gene, CDR1 is LNHDA and CDR2 is SQIVND (reference sequence). With 3 bases clipped from V and 7 bases from J, the junction kept 7 bases outside the gene matches. This CDR3 comprises 15 residues. CDR3 bases: TGTGCCAGTAGTATGAGTAGCGGGGGAGGGAACATTCAGTACTTC. Translation: CASSMSSGGGNIQYF.

The chain has TRBV6-6 and TRBJ1-2, with D unresolved. There are 15 residues in the CDR3. V was pared by 2 bases and J by 5 bases, with 15 bases between. Germline-derived CDR1 and CDR2 are MNHNY and SVGAGI (reference sequence). The CDR3 DNA sequence: TGTGCCAGCAGTTACGAGGACTTCTACGTGTATGGCTACACCTTC. Protein sequence: CASSYEDFYVYGYTF.

The sample holds one count of this clone. The CDR3 region is CSASPGQGNSPLHF. The DNA of the CDR3 is TGCAGTGCTAGTCCGGGACAGGGTAATTCACCCCTCCACTTT. The chain uses TRBV20-1 and TRBJ1-6; 9 positions match TRBD1. The CDR3 contains 14 residues. The V and J ends lost 3 bases and 6 bases, in that order; junction bases with no gene match: 3. Germline values: CDR1 DFQATT, CDR2 SNEGSKA (reference sequence).

The J gene is TRBJ2-4, the V gene TRBV7-9; the D is unclear. Trimming removed 5 bases from V and 1 base from J, with 12 bases in between. CDR1 SEHNR and CDR2 FQNEAQ come from the germline V gene (reference sequence). The CDR3 length is 15 residues. CDR3 DNA: TGTGCCAGCAGCGCAAAGGAGAGCGCCAAAAACATTCAGTACTTC. This codes for CASSAKESAKNIQYF. Complete variable domain (other parts from reference TRBV7-9 and TRBJ2-4): DTGVSQNPRHKITKRGQNVTFRCDPISEHNRLYWYRQTLGQGPEFLTYFQNEAQLEKSRLLSDRFSAERPKGSFSTLEIQRTEQGDSAMYLCASSAKESAKNIQYFGAGTRLSVL.

The J gene is TRBJ1-2, the V gene TRBV6-5, with TRBD1 matching 8 bases. Losses at the gene ends were 4 bases for V and 8 bases for J; bases not matched to a gene: 15. Germline V gene lookup returns CDR1 MNHEY and CDR2 SVGAGI. This CDR3 comprises 16 residues. This CDR3 is CASSSHQPGGANGYTF. CDR3 bases: TGTGCCAGCAGTTCCCACCAGCCAGGGGGCGCAAACGGCTACACCTTC.

V usage is TRBV6-5 and J usage is TRBJ2-3; 7 nucleotides match TRBD1. The CDR3 has 12 amino acids. With 8 bases clipped from V and 5 bases from J, the junction kept 4 bases outside the gene matches. CDR1 and CDR2 (germline): MNHEY, SVGAGI. CDR3 in amino acids: CASRTGVDTQYF. Here the CDR3 DNA reads TGTGCCAGCCGGACAGGCGTAGATACGCAGTATTTT.

The chain uses TRBV6-5 and TRBJ2-2; 7 bases match TRBD1. The CDR3 runs 15 residues. Trimming removed 6 bases from V and 6 bases from J; junction bases left unmatched: 10. Germline V gene sequence: CDR1 MNHEY, CDR2 SVGAGI. CDR3: CASRPDRVASGELFF. The CDR3 nucleotides are TGTGCCAGCAGACCAGACAGGGTAGCGTCCGGGGAGCTGTTTTTT.

V and J are TRBV2 and TRBJ2-2; TRBD2 might be the D (6 bases). Germline lookup yields CDR1 SNHLY and CDR2 FYNNEI. The V end was cut by 8 bases, the J end by 6 bases, with 19 bases between. CDR3 length equals 15 residues. CDR3 nucleotides: TGTGCCAGCTCCCGGGACTCAGTACTCGCCGGGGAGCTGTTTTTT. It specifies CASSRDSVLAGELFF.

The chain is built from TRBV7-9 and TRBJ2-3; TRBD2 matches 7 bases. The CDR3 contains 16 residues. Germline CDR1 is SEHNR and CDR2 is FQNEAQ (reference sequence). J lost 0 bases, V lost 5 bases, and 8 bases had no gene match. In nucleotides, the CDR3 is TGTGCCAGCAGCCGAAAGCGGGGCCAAAGCACAGATACGCAGTATTTT. Translated, it gives CASSRKRGQSTDTQYF. The whole variable domain, remainder taken from reference TRBV7-9 and TRBJ2-3, is DTGVSQNPRHKITKRGQNVTFRCDPISEHNRLYWYRQTLGQGPEFLTYFQNEAQLEKSRLLSDRFSAERPKGSFSTLEIQRTEQGDSAMYLCASSRKRGQSTDTQYFGPGTRLTVL.

V usage is TRBV19 and J usage is TRBJ1-1; D may be TRBD1 (6 bases). Germline CDR1 LNHDA, CDR2 SQIVND (reference sequence). CDR3 length: 14 residues. V lost 8 bases to trimming and J lost 3 bases, with 16 bases between them. The CDR3: CASFLTGPHTEAFF. For the CDR3, the DNA is TGTGCCAGTTTCCTTACAGGGCCTCACACTGAAGCTTTCTTT.

The CDR3: CASSPGSGSGTYEQYF. CDR3 in DNA: TGCGCCAGCAGCCCCGGGAGCGGGTCTGGAACCTACGAGCAGTACTTC. The V gene is TRBV4-1, the J gene TRBJ2-7; D is possibly TRBD2 (6 bases). V gave up 4 bases and J gave up 2 bases, with 18 bases separating them. Germline V gene data show CDR1 as MGHRA and CDR2 as YSYEKL. The CDR3 loop spans 16 amino acids.

This clone occurred once. The rearrangement uses TRBV30 and TRBJ1-6; 7 bases line up with TRBD1. Trimming removed 3 bases from V and 5 bases from J; junction bases left unmatched: 7. The CDR3 covers 15 residues. Germline V gene lookup returns CDR1 GTSNPN and CDR2 SVGIG (reference sequence). CDR3 in DNA: TGTGCCTGGAGGTCGACAGGGTTCGATAATTCACCCCTCCACTTT. This sequence encodes CAWRSTGFDNSPLHF. Drawing the rest from reference TRBV30 and TRBJ1-6, the complete variable domain is SQTIHQWPATLVQPVGSPLSLECTVEGTSNPNLYWYRQAAGRGLQLLFYSVGIGQISSEVPQNLSASRPQDRQFILSSKKLLLSDSGFYLCAWRSTGFDNSPLHFGNGTRLTVT.